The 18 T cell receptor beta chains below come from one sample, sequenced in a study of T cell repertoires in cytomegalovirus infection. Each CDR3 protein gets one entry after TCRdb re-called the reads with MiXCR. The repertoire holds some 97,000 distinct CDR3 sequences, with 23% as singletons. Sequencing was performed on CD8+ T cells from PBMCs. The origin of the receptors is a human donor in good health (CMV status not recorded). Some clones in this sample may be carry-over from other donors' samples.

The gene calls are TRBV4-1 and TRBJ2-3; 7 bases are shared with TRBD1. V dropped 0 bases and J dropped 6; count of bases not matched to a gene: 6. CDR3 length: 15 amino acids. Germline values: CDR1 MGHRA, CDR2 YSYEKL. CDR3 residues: CASSQETGPSDTQYF. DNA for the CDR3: TGCGCCAGCAGCCAAGAGACAGGGCCGTCCGATACGCAGTATTTT.

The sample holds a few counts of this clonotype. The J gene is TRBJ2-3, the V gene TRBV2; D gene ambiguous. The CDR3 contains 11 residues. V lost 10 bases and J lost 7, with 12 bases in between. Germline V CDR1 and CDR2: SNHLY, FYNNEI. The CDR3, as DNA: TGTGCCACCCTAGGCAGGCATACGCAGTATTTT. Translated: CATLGRHTQYF. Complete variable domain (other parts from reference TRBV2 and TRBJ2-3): EPEVTQTPSHQVTQMGQEVILRCVPISNHLYFYWYRQILGQKVEFLVSFYNNEISEKSEIFDDQFSVERPDGSNFTLKIRSTKLEDSAMYFCATLGRHTQYFGPGTRLTVL.

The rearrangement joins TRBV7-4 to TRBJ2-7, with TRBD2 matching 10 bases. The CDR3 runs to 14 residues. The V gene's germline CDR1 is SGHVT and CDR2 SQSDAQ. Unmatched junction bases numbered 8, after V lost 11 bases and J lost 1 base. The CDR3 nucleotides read TGTGCCCTTACTCTAGCGGGAGATTCCTACGAGCAGTACTTC. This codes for CALTLAGDSYEQYF.

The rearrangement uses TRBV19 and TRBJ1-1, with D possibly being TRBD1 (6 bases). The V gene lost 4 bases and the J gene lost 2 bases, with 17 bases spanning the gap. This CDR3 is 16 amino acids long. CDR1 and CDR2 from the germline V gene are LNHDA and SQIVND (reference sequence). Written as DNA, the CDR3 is TGTGCCAGTAGTACCTACCTCCGGGGGGGCAACACTGAAGCTTTCTTT. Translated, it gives CASSTYLRGGNTEAFF.

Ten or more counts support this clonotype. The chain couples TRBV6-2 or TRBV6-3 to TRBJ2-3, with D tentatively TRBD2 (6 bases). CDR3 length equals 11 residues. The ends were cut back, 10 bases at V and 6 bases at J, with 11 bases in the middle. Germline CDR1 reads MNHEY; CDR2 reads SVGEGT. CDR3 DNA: TGTGCCACCGGACGGGGGGATACGCAGTATTTT. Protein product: CATGRGDTQYF.

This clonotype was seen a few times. The CDR3 spells CASSREMENSPLHF. DNA for the CDR3: TGTGCCAGCAGCCGTGAGATGGAAAATTCACCCCTCCACTTT. V usage is TRBV14 and J usage is TRBJ1-6, with no clear D. Germline V gives CDR1 SGHDN, CDR2 FVKESK. This CDR3 comprises 14 residues. Trimming left V 4 bases short and J 7 bases short, with 11 bases between.

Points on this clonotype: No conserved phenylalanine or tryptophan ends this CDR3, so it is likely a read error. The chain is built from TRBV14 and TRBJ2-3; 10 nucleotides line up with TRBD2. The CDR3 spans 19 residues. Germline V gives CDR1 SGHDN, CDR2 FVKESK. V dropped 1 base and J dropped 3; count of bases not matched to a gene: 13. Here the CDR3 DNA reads TGTGCCAGCAGCCAAGCTGCTAGCGGGGGCCTTATCGGGACAGATACGCAGTATTTA. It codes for CASSQAASGGLIGTDTQYL.

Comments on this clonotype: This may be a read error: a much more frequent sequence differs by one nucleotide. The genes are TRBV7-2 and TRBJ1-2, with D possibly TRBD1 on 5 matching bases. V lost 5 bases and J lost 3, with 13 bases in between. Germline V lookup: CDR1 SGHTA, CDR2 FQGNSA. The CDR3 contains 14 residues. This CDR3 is CASSADGGDYGYTF. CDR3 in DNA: TGTGCCAGCAGCGCGGACGGAGGGGACTATGGCTACACCTTC.

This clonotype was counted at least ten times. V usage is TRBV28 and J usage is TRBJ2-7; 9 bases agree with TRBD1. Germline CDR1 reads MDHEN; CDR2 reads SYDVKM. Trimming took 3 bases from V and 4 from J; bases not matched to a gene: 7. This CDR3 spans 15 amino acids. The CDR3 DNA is TGTGCCAGCAGTTTGTGGTCCGACAGGGGGTACGAGCAGTACTTC. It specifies CASSLWSDRGYEQYF. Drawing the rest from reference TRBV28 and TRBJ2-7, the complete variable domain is DVKVTQSSRYLVKRTGEKVFLECVQDMDHENMFWYRQDPGLGLRLIYFSYDVKMKEKGDIPEGYSVSREKKERFSLILESASTNQTSMYLCASSLWSDRGYEQYFGPGTRLTVT.

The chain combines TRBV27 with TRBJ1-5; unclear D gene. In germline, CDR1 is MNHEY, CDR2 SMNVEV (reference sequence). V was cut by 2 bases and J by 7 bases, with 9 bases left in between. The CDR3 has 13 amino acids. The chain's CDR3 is CASSLGHRQPQHF. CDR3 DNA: TGTGCCAGCAGTTTAGGCCATAGGCAGCCCCAGCATTTT.

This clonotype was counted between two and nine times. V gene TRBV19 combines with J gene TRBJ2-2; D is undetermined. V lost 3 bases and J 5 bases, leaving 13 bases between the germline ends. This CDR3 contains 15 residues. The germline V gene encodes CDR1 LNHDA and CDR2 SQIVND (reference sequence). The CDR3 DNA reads TGTGCCAGTAGTATTGACCGGTCTGAGACCGGGGAGCTGTTTTTT. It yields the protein CASSIDRSETGELFF.

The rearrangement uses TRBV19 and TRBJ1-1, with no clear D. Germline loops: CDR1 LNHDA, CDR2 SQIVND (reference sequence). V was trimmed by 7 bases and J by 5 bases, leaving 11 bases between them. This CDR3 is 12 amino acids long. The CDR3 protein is CASNGRGTEAFF. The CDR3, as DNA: TGTGCCAGTAATGGCCGAGGGACTGAAGCTTTCTTT.

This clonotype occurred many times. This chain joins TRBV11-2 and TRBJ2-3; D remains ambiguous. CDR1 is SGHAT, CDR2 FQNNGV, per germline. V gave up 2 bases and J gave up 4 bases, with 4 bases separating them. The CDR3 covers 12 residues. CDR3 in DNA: TGTGCCAGCAGCTTAAGGCCAGATACGCAGTATTTT. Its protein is CASSLRPDTQYF.

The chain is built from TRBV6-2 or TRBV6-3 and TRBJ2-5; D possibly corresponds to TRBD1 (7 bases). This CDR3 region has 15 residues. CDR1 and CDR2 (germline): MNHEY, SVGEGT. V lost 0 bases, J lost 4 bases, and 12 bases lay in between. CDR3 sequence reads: CASSYSNRGGETQYF. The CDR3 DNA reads TGTGCCAGCAGTTACTCGAACAGGGGAGGAGAGACCCAGTACTTC.

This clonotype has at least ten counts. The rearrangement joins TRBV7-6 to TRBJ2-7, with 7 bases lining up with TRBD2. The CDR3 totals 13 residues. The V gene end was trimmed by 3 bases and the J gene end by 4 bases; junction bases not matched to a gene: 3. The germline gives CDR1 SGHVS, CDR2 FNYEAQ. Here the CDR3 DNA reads TGTGCCAGCAGCTTTGAGGGAGGGTACGAGCAGTACTTC. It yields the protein CASSFEGGYEQYF.

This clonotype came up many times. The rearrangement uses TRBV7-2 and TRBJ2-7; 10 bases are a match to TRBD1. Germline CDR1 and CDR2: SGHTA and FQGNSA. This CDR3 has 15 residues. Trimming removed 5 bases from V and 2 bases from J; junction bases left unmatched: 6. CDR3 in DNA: TGTGCCAGCAGCGGACCCGGACAGGGGGCCTACGAGCAGTACTTC. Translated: CASSGPGQGAYEQYF.

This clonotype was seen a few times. The CDR3 region has the DNA TGTGCCAGTAGTGCGGGGACTAGCGAAAACTACAATGAGCAGTTCTTC. Translated, it gives CASSAGTSENYNEQFF. The rearrangement links TRBV19 to TRBJ2-1; 10 bases agree with TRBD2. The ends lost 5 bases at V and 3 bases at J; junction bases unmatched: 7. Germline V gives CDR1 LNHDA, CDR2 SQIVND (reference sequence). The CDR3 loop spans 16 amino acids.

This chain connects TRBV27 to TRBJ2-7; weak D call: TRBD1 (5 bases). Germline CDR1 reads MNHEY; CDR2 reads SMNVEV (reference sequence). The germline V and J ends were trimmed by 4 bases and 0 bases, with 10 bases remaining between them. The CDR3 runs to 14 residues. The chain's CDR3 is CASSSDSASYEQYF. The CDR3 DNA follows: TGTGCCAGCAGTTCAGACAGTGCCTCCTACGAGCAGTACTTC.